A single sample gave rise to the 2 T cell receptor beta chains below, sequenced in a study of cytomegalovirus exposure and HLA in healthy donors. Use of 60 Vbeta and 13 Jbeta primers characterized the PCR. Sequencing was performed with immunoSEQ multiplex PCR; in TCRdb, only in-frame clones are kept and a portion is missing. The table has roughly 120,000 clones, around three quarters seen once. The sample taken for sequencing was PBMCs. The receptor set was obtained from a man aged 25 to 45 in good health and CMV-seropositive.

Details on this clone: An end of the junction does not agree with germline; a read error may underlie this. The chain has TRBV7-9 and TRBJ1-1; D remains ambiguous. Germline loops: CDR1 SEHNR, CDR2 FQNEAQ (reference sequence). CDR3 size: 12 residues. The CDR3 DNA is TGTTCCAGCAGCTTGGGCAGTACTGAAGCTTTCTTT. Amino acids: CSSSLGSTEAFF. The variable domain in full, with the rest retrieved from reference TRBV7-9 and TRBJ1-1, is DTGVSQNPRHKITKRGQNVTFRCDPISEHNRLYWYRQTLGQGPEFLTYFQNEAQLEKSRLLSDRFSAERPKGSFSTLEIQRTEQGDSAMYLCSSSLGSTEAFFGQGTRLTVV.

This chain connects TRBV11-3 to TRBJ2-1, with 9 bases fitting TRBD2. The V gene end was trimmed by 5 bases and the J gene end by 8 bases; junction bases not matched to a gene: 13. CDR3 size: 16 residues. CDR1 is SGHNT, CDR2 YENEEA, per germline. This CDR3 is CASSPERGALRHEQFF. In DNA, the CDR3 is TGTGCCAGCAGCCCCGAGCGGGGGGCCCTCAGGCATGAGCAGTTCTTC.